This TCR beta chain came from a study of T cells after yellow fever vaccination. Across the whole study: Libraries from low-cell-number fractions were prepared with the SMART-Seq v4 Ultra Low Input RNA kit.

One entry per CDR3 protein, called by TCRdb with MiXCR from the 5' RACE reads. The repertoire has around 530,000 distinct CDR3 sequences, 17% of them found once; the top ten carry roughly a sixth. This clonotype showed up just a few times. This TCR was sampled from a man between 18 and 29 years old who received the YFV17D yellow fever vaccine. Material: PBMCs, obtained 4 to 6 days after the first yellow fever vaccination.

The CDR3, as DNA: TGTGCCAGCAGCTTAAGAACAGGGGGGAACACCGGGGAGCTGTTTTTT. Amino acids: CASSLRTGGNTGELFF. The chain has TRBV7-8 and TRBJ2-2, with 8 bases that match TRBD1. Trimming removed 2 bases from V and 1 base from J; junction bases left unmatched: 3. CDR1 and CDR2 (germline): SGHVS, FQNEAQ. The CDR3 runs 16 residues.